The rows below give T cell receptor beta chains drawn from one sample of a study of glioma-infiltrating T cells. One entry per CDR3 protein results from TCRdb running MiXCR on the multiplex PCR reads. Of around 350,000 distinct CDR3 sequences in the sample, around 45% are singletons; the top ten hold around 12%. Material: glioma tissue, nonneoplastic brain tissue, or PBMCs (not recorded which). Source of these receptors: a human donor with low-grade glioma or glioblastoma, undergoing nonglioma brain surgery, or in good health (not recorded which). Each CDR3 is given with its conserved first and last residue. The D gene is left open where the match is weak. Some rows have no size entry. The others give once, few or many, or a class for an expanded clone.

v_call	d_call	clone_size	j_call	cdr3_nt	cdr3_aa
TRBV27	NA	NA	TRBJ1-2	TGTGCCAGCATTTTAACACCCGATTCGGTGGGGGGCGGCTACACCTTC	CASILTPDSVGGGYTF
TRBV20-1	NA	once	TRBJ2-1	TGCAGTGCTAGAAGAGACAATGAGCAGTTCTTC	CSARRDNEQFF
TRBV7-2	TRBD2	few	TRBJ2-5	TGTGCCAGCAGCCCCCGGGGTAGCGGGAGGGGTGAGACCCAGTACTTC	CASSPRGSGRGETQYF
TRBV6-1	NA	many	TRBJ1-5	TGTGCCAGCAGTGAAGGAGAGAGAGCCCAGCATTTT	CASSEGERAQHF
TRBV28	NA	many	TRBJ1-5	TGTGCCAGCAGGTTTTTCGGAGATAGCAATCAGCCCCAGCATTTT	CASRFFGDSNQPQHF
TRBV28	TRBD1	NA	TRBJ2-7	TGTGCCAGCAGTAAACAGGGGGCGCGTGCCCGGTTCGAGCAGTACTTC	CASSKQGARARFEQYF
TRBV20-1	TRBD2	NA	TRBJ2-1	TGCAGTGCTAGAGGGGGACTAGCGGGAGGACCTACCCTACTGAACGACAATGAGCAGTTCTTC	CSARGGLAGGPTLLNDNEQFF
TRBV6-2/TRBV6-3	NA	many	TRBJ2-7	TGTGCCAGCAGTTACACCGGGTCGCAGTACTTC	CASSYTGSQYF
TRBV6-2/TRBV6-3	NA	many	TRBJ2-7	TGTGCCACCAGTAGAGGGGCCGAGCAGTACTTC	CATSRGAEQYF
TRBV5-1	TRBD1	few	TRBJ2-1	TGCGCCAGCAATGAGGGGGCCGTTGAGCCATTCAACAATGAGCAGTTCTTC	CASNEGAVEPFNNEQFF